This is a list of T cell receptor beta chains from one sample in a study of cytomegalovirus exposure and HLA in healthy donors. TCRdb's table, derived via immunoSEQ multiplex PCR, lists solely in-frame clones and lacks some. The sample has 95,000 to 150,000 clones; approximately 84% are singletons. Sequencing used PBMCs. All receptors derive from a man aged 18 to 29 in good health and CMV-seropositive. CDR3s include the opening cysteine and the closing phenylalanine or tryptophan. The D gene is left open where the match is weak. The size field is filled for only some rows; it gives once, few, many or a size class.

d_call | j_call | clone_size | v_call | cdr3_nt | cdr3_aa
. | TRBJ1-1 | . | TRBV5-4 | TGTGCCAGCAGCTTTAATGTCGGAGGAGCTTTCTTT | CASSFNVGGAFF
. | TRBJ2-5 | . | TRBV7-2 | TGTGCCAGCAGTCTACGACAAGAGACCCAGTACTTC | CASSLRQETQYF
. | TRBJ2-7 | . | TRBV6-6 | TGTGCCAGCAGGAGCGGTGCGACCTACGAGCAGTACTTC | CASRSGATYEQYF
. | TRBJ2-6 | . | TRBV10-3 | TGTGCCATCAGTGAGTCAACTTACGTCCTGACTTTC | CAISESTYVLTF
. | TRBJ1-5 | . | TRBV6-1 | TGTGCCAGCACCCGCAATAGCTTGGGCAATCAGCCCCAGCATTTT | CASTRNSLGNQPQHF
. | TRBJ1-2 | . | TRBV30 | TGTGCCTCTGGGAGGGATGGCTACACCTTC | CASGRDGYTF
TRBD1 | TRBJ1-2 | . | TRBV9 | TGTGCCAGCAGCTCGAGATGGGACAGGGGGCCGAGGGGCTACACCTTC | CASSSRWDRGPRGYTF
. | TRBJ2-7 | . | TRBV7-6 | TGTGCCAGCAGCCTGACGGGACACAAATACGAGCAGTACTTC | CASSLTGHKYEQYF
. | TRBJ1-2 | . | TRBV29-1 | TGCAGCGTTTCCCACAGGGCAACGTATGGCTACACCTTC | CSVSHRATYGYTF
TRBD1 | TRBJ1-5 | . | TRBV5-1 | TGCGCCAGCAGCTCAACAGGGGCTTTGGGTCAGCCCCAGCATTTT | CASSSTGALGQPQHF
TRBD1 | TRBJ1-3 | . | TRBV15 | TGTGCCACCAGCGGCGGGACAGGGCAAGGAAACACCATATATTTT | CATSGGTGQGNTIYF
. | TRBJ1-4 | . | TRBV7-2 | TGTGCCAGCAGCTTAGGAGGCGCCAGCACAACTAATGAAAAACTGTTTTTT | CASSLGGASTTNEKLFF
TRBD1 | TRBJ1-1 | . | TRBV5-6 | TGTGCCAGCAGCTTGGACAGGGGAGGTGAAGCTTTCTTT | CASSLDRGGEAFF
. | TRBJ1-5 | . | TRBV5-1 | TGCGCCAGCAGCCCGGGGGGGGGAAACAATCAGCCCCAGCATTTT | CASSPGGGNNQPQHF
. | TRBJ2-1 | . | TRBV27 | TGTGCCAGCAGTTTTCTAGCGACAGACTATCACAATGAGCAGTTCTTC | CASSFLATDYHNEQFF
. | TRBJ1-1 | . | TRBV7-8 | TGTGCCAGCAGCCCTCAAACGGGGGGGAACACTGAAGCTTTCTTT | CASSPQTGGNTEAFF
. | TRBJ2-3 | . | TRBV25-1 | TGTGCCAGCAGTCCGCGACAGAACCCAGATACGCAGTATTTT | CASSPRQNPDTQYF
. | TRBJ2-7 | . | TRBV19 | TGTGCCAGTAGTCCACGGGGGGCACACCAGTCCTACGAGCAGTACTTC | CASSPRGAHQSYEQYF
. | TRBJ1-2 | . | TRBV5-4 | . | CASSFGEGARVYGYTF
. | TRBJ1-3 | . | TRBV19 | TGTGCCAGTAGTACCGATTCGGGAGGAAACACCATATATTTT | CASSTDSGGNTIYF
TRBD2 | TRBJ2-7 | . | TRBV4-3 | TGCGCCAGCAGCCTTAGCGGGACTGGGAGTTACGAGCAGTACTTC | CASSLSGTGSYEQYF
TRBD1 | TRBJ2-3 | . | TRBV4-3 | TGCGCCAGCAGCCTGGGACAGGGGGAGGGAGATACGCAGTATTTT | CASSLGQGEGDTQYF
. | TRBJ2-5 | . | TRBV10-2 | TGCGCCAGCAGCTCAGGGGCCGGGGAGACCCAGTACTTC | CASSSGAGETQYF
. | TRBJ2-5 | . | TRBV7-8 | TGTGCCAGCAGCTTTTCACTAGGCCAAGAGACCCAGTACTTC | CASSFSLGQETQYF
TRBD2 | TRBJ2-5 | . | TRBV4-3 | TGCGCCAGCAGCCAAGATTCAGGCGGGAGGAGGTCGGAGACCCAGTACTTC | CASSQDSGGRRSETQYF
. | TRBJ2-7 | . | TRBV14 | TGTGCCAGCAGCCAACTAGGATTGGCATACGAGCAGTACTTC | CASSQLGLAYEQYF
. | TRBJ1-5 | . | TRBV15 | TGTGCCACCGCACTAGAACAGGGTTCGCAGCCCCAGCATTTT | CATALEQGSQPQHF
TRBD1 | TRBJ2-7 | . | TRBV15 | TGTGCCACCAGCAGAGAAAAATTCCGGGACAGGGGTTACTACGAGCAGTACTTC | CATSREKFRDRGYYEQYF
TRBD1 | TRBJ2-5 | . | TRBV6-5 | TGTGCCAGCAGCTCGACAGGGCGGGAGACCCAGTACTTC | CASSSTGRETQYF
. | TRBJ1-2 | few | TRBV7-9 | TGTGCCAGCAGCTTAGGGAGCGTTAACTATGGCTACACCTTC | CASSLGSVNYGYTF
TRBD1 | TRBJ2-7 | once | TRBV6-4 | TGTGCCAGAGGGACAGGCGTCCTTGGCGAGCAGTACTTC | CARGTGVLGEQYF
. | TRBJ1-3 | once | TRBV18 | TGTGCCAGCTCACTTTCTCCTGTCACAGGCTCTGGAAACACCATATATTTT | CASSLSPVTGSGNTIYF
TRBD1 | TRBJ2-5 | . | TRBV7-7 | TGTGCTAGCAGCTCGAACAGGGGGCCGCAAGAGACCCAGTACTTC | CASSSNRGPQETQYF
TRBD1 | TRBJ2-5 | . | TRBV4-3 | TGCGCCAGCAGCCAAAAAATCGGACAGGGGGGGCAAGAGACCCAGTACTTC | CASSQKIGQGGQETQYF